This T cell receptor beta chain emerged from a study of HIV-infected patients and healthy controls. Alpha and beta constant-region primers primed reverse transcription of about 500 ng RNA. Alpha and beta chain libraries were made separately by chain-specific third strand synthesis with multiplexing indices. TCRdb recomputed calls from the 5' RACE reads with MiXCR, one row per CDR3 protein. There are more than 8,500 distinct CDR3 sequences in the sample; around 5.8% occur only once, and about 7.7% lies in the top ten. This clonotype was observed at least ten times. Whole blood was used without fractionation, so all unsorted peripheral T cells were included. The TCR comes from an adult in good health. Material for sequencing was blood.

CDR3 in DNA: TGTGCCACCAGCAGAGCAGAAGGAGTGTCGGATGAGCAGTTCTTC. Protein: CATSRAEGVSDEQFF. The chain carries TRBV15 and TRBJ2-1; D gene ambiguous. CDR3 length equals 15 residues. CDR1 LNHNV and CDR2 YYDKDF come from the germline V gene (reference sequence). V was clipped by 1 base and J by 8 bases, with 15 bases between them.